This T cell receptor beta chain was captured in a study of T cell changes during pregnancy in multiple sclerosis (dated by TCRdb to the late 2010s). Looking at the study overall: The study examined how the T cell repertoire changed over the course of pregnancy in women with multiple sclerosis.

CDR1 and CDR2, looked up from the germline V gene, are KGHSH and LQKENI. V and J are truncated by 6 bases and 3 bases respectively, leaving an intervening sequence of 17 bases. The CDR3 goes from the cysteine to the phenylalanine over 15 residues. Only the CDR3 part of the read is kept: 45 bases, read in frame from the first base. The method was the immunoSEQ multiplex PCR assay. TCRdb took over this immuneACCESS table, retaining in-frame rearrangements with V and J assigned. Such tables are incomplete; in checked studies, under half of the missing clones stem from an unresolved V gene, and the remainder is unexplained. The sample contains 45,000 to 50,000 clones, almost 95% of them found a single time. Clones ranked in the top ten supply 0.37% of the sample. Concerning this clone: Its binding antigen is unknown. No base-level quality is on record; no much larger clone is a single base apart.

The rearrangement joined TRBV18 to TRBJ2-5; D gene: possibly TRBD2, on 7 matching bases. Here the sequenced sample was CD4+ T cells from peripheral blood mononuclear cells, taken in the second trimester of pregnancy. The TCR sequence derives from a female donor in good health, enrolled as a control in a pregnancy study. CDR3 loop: CASSLRGLTKETQYF. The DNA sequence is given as TGTGCCAGCTCCCTCAGGGGACTAACAAAAGAGACCCAGTACTTC. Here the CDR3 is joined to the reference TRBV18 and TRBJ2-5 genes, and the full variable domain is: NAGVMQNPRHLVRRRGQEARLRCSPMKGHSHVYWYRQLPEEGLKFMVYLQKENIIDESGMPKERFSAEFPKEGPSILRIQQVVRGDSAAYFCASSLRGLTKETQYFGPGTRLLVL.